The 5 T cell receptor beta chains presented below share a single source sample, sequenced in a study of blood T cell repertoires in COVID-19. Some clones are missing from TCRdb's copy, which holds only in-frame ones; the method was immunoSEQ multiplex PCR. The sample lists about 96,000 clones, about four fifths seen once, with around a sixth in the top ten. Sequencing used peripheral blood. Receptor source: an older woman with acute or convalescent COVID-19.

This clone has only a few counts. The V gene is TRBV5-8, the J gene TRBJ1-5; D remains ambiguous. Germline lookup yields CDR1 SGHTS and CDR2 YDEGEE. V lost 6 bases to trimming and J lost 3 bases, with 16 bases between them. The CDR3 is 15 amino acids. For the CDR3, the DNA is TGTGCCAGCATTTCCAAATACAGAGACAATCAGCCCCAGCATTTT. Translating it yields CASISKYRDNQPQHF.

V gene TRBV11-2 combines with J gene TRBJ2-3, with D possibly TRBD2 on 7 matching bases. The CDR3 spans 16 residues. V lost 1 base and J 3 bases, leaving 14 bases between the germline ends. Per the germline V gene, CDR1 is SGHAT and CDR2 is FQNNGV. This CDR3 is CASSLGGGLTTDTQYF. The CDR3 nucleotides read TGTGCCAGCAGCTTAGGGGGGGGGCTGACTACAGATACGCAGTATTTT.

As DNA, the CDR3 is TGTGCCAGCAGCCAAGATTGGAGTAGCGGGGGGCCGGGGGAGACCCAGTACTTC. Translated: CASSQDWSSGGPGETQYF. The rearrangement uses TRBV3-1 (or the pseudogene TRBV3-2) and TRBJ2-5; 10 bases fit TRBD2. CDR3 length: 18 amino acids. V gave up 0 bases and J gave up 5 bases; unmatched junction bases: 12. Germline CDR1 reads LGHDT; CDR2 reads YNNKEL (reference sequence).

V and J are TRBV7-3 and TRBJ2-1, with TRBD2 matching over 10 bases. Germline V CDR1 and CDR2: SGHTA, FQGTGA. This CDR3 contains 17 residues. J lost 8 bases, V lost 5 bases, and 15 bases had no gene match. The CDR3 DNA reads as TGTGCCAGCAGCCCGAAGGTGGTAGCGGGGGGCTTAGATGAGCAGTTCTTC. As protein: CASSPKVVAGGLDEQFF.

The J gene is TRBJ1-5, the V gene TRBV30; D remains unclear. Between the trimmed V and J ends, which lost 1 base and 5 bases, there was a span of 9 bases. CDR3 length: 13 amino acids. Germline V CDR1 and CDR2: GTSNPN, SVGIG (reference sequence). Here the CDR3 DNA reads TGTGCCTGGAGTGCAAACCTAGATCAGCCCCAGCATTTT. Its translation: CAWSANLDQPQHF.